The clone carrying this T cell receptor beta chain came up once. The data were taken from a study of blood T cell repertoires in COVID-19. About the study: T cells, B-cell-depleted T cells, or PBMCs provided the cDNA or gDNA that served as material.

Recovered participants had two consecutive negative NP/OP PCR tests, healthcare professional clearance, or symptom resolution. Produced via immunoSEQ multiplex PCR; TCRdb's table is partial and in-frame only. The repertoire holds roughly 250,000 clones, around nine tenths seen once, with 1.5% to 2% in the top ten. The V gene end was trimmed by 6 bases and the J gene end by 8 bases; junction bases not matched to a gene: 7. The germline CDR1 and CDR2 sequences are KGHSH and LQKENI. The CDR3 runs to 13 residues. The gene calls are TRBV18 and TRBJ1-1, with TRBD1 matching 9 bases. Sequencing was done on a sample of PBMCs or T cells enriched from blood (not recorded which). This receptor was identified in a woman aged 50 to 60 who had recovered from COVID-19. The DNA for the CDR3 is TGTGCCAGCTCGCCCCGACAGGGGGTCGAAGCTTTCTTT. It is translated as CASSPRQGVEAFF. Full variable domain (rest looked up from reference TRBV18 and TRBJ1-1): NAGVMQNPRHLVRRRGQEARLRCSPMKGHSHVYWYRQLPEEGLKFMVYLQKENIIDESGMPKERFSAEFPKEGPSILRIQQVVRGDSAAYFCASSPRQGVEAFFGQGTRLTVV.